A selection of T cell receptor beta chains follows, all from one sample in a study of vaccination and CD4 T cells after COVID-19. TCRdb recomputed calls from the PCR reads with MiXCR, one row per CDR3 protein. The sample includes about 16,000 distinct CDR3 sequences, roughly 54% seen only once; the top ten take about a sixth. No antigen has been identified for these receptors. The sample in question was CD4+ T cells from blood, cultured in vitro, obtained about 7 months after SARS-CoV-2 vaccination. The receptor source for this set is a human donor who had recovered from COVID-19. Each CDR3 is given with its conserved first and last residue. A D gene is named only where the DNA matches it firmly. Part of the rows lack a size; the others show once, few, many or a class for expanded clones.

V gene	D gene	clone size	J gene	CDR3 DNA	CDR3 protein
TRBV25-1	-	-	TRBJ1-1	TGTGCCAGCAGAACAGACAGTTACACTGAAGCTTTCTTT	CASRTDSYTEAFF
TRBV6-1	-	-	TRBJ2-3	TGTGCCAGCAGGAAAGGGGGAACTGCAGATACGCAGTATTTT	CASRKGGTADTQYF
TRBV5-4	-	once	TRBJ2-5	TGTGCCAGCAGCTTGTTGGCTAGCGATGAGACCCAGTACTTC	CASSLLASDETQYF
TRBV7-2	-	-	TRBJ1-2	TGTGCCAGCAGCGGGGGCTTCGGCTATGGCTACACCTTC	CASSGGFGYGYTF
TRBV12-3/TRBV12-4	-	-	TRBJ2-1	TGTGCCAGCAGTTTGGCGGGAAGCACCTACAATGAGCAGTTCTTC	CASSLAGSTYNEQFF
TRBV10-3	TRBD1	-	TRBJ2-5	TGTGCCATCGGGACAGGGGGACAGACCCAGTACTTC	CAIGTGGQTQYF
TRBV11-2	-	once	TRBJ2-3	TGTGCCAGCAGCTTCTCGGGGGATACGCAGTATTTT	CASSFSGDTQYF
TRBV24-1	-	-	TRBJ1-1	TGTGCCACCAGTGAAAATACCGCAGGGGCCTTAAACACTGAAGCTTTCTTT	CATSENTAGALNTEAFF
TRBV20-1	TRBD2	few	TRBJ2-7	TGCAGTGCTGGAAGAGCGGGAGGGCGGAACGAGCAGTACTTC	CSAGRAGGRNEQYF
TRBV19	-	few	TRBJ1-2	TGTGCCAGTACCCCGTGGCCAGGGTGGGGCTATGGCTACACCTTC	CASTPWPGWGYGYTF
TRBV6-1	-	once	TRBJ1-1	TGTGCCAGCAGTGAACGGTCGTGGGGGCGCGTAAGGAACACTGAAGCTTTCTTT	CASSERSWGRVRNTEAFF
TRBV7-9	-	-	TRBJ1-5	TGTGCCAGCAGGGGGGAAGGGGTGCATCAGCCCCAGCATTTT	CASRGEGVHQPQHF
TRBV6-1	TRBD2	medium-sized	TRBJ2-7	TGTGCCAGCAGTCCCGTAGCGGGATTGCAGTACTTC	CASSPVAGLQYF
TRBV11-2	-	-	TRBJ2-7	TGTGCCAGCAGCCGGGTCTGGGCCCGCTCCTACGAGCAGTACTTC	CASSRVWARSYEQYF
TRBV7-2	-	once	TRBJ2-7	TGTGCCAGCAGCTTAAACAGGGCCAACGAGCAGTACTTC	CASSLNRANEQYF
TRBV20-1	TRBD1	-	TRBJ1-2	TGCAGTGCTGGGACAGCTAACTATAGCTACACCTTC	CSAGTANYSYTF
TRBV27	-	-	TRBJ1-1	TGTGCCAGCCGTTGGGGAAGAACCACTGAAGCTTTCTTT	CASRWGRTTEAFF
TRBV4-3	-	-	TRBJ1-2	TGCGCCAGCAGCCGGACACCTCACTATGGCTACACCTTC	CASSRTPHYGYTF